This T cell receptor beta chain was sequenced during a study of technical replicates of blood from a few donors. The method was immunoSEQ multiplex PCR; TCRdb's version includes in-frame clones alone and lacks a portion of them. The sample has approximately 73,000 clones, roughly 90% seen once. Trimming cost V 6 bases and J 5 bases, with 18 bases left between them. The CDR3 contains 14 residues. Germline CDR1 is SGHRS and CDR2 is YFSETQ. The rearrangement joins TRBV5-1 to TRBJ2-7, with TRBD1 as a possible D gene (6 bases). Sequenced material: T cells isolated from PBMCs. The source of this sequence is a human donor in good health. The CDR3 loop reads CASNQGSGYDEQYF. CDR3 coding DNA: TGCGCCAGCAACCAGGGGTCAGGGTACGACGAGCAGTACTTC.